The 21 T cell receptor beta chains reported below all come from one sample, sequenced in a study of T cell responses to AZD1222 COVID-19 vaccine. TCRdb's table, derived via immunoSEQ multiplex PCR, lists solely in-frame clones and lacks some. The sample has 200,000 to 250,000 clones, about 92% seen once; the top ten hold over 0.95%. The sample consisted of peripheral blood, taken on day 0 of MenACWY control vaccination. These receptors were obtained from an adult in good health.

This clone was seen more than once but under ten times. The CDR3 bases are TGTGCCAGCAGCGGCAGGGCCGGCGATGGCTACACCTTC. This codes for CASSGRAGDGYTF. The rearrangement uses TRBV5-6 and TRBJ1-2; weak D call: TRBD1 (5 bases). Trimming pared 4 bases from V and 6 bases from J, leaving 13 bases between. Germline V lookup: CDR1 SGHDT, CDR2 YYEEEE. The CDR3 is made up of 13 amino acids.

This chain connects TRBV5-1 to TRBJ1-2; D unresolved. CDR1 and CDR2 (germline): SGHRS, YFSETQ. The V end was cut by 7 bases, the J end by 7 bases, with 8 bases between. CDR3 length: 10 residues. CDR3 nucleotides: TGCGCCAGCTCCGTGGGTGGCTACACCTTC. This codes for CASSVGGYTF.

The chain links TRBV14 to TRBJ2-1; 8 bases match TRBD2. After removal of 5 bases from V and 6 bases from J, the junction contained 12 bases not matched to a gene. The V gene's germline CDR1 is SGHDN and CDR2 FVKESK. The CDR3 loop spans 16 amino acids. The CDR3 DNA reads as TGTGCCAGCAGCTCGCACGGGGGGGCCTATGGCAATGAGCAGTTCTTC. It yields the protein CASSSHGGAYGNEQFF.

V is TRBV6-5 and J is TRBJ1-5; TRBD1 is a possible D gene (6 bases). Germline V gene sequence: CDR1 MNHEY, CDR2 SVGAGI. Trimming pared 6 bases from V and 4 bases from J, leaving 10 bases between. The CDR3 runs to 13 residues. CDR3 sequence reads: CASRGHQNQPQHF. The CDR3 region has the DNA TGTGCCAGCAGGGGACACCAGAATCAGCCCCAGCATTTT.

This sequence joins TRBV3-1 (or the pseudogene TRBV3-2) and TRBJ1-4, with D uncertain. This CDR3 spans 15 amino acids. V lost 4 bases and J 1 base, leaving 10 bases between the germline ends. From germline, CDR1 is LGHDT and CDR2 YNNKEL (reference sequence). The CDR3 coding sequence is TGTGCCAGCAGCCTTTCCGGCCAAACTAATGAAAAACTGTTTTTT. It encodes CASSLSGQTNEKLFF.

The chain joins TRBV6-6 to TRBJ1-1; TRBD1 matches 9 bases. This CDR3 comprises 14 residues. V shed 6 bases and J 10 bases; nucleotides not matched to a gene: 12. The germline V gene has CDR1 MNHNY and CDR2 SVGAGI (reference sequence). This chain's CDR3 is CASSPDRGASRAFF. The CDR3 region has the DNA TGTGCCAGCAGCCCGGACAGGGGCGCTTCCAGAGCTTTCTTT.

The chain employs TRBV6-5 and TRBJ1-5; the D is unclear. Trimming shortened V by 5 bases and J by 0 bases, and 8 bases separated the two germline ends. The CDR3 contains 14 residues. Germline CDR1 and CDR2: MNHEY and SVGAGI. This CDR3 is CASSREYSNQPQHF. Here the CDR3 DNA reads TGTGCCAGCAGTAGAGAGTATAGCAATCAGCCCCAGCATTTT.

The DNA of the CDR3 is TGTGCCAGCAGCGTAGTGGGACTAGCTTCGAATGAGCAGTTCTTC. This sequence encodes CASSVVGLASNEQFF. The chain couples TRBV9 to TRBJ2-1, with 9 positions matching TRBD2. The V segment lost 0 bases and the J segment 7 bases; nucleotides outside the gene matches: 5. The CDR3 has 15 residues. Looked up from germline, CDR1 is SGDLS and CDR2 is YYNGEE.

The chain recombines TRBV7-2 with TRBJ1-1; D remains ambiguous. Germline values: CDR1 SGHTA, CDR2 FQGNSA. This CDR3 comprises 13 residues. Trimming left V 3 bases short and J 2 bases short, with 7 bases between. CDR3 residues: CASSFTGNTEAFF. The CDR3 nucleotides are TGTGCCAGCAGCTTCACCGGTAACACTGAAGCTTTCTTT.

Here the CDR3 reads CASSTQGGSYEQYF. CDR3 bases: TGTGCCAGCAGTACACAGGGGGGCTCCTACGAGCAGTACTTC. This chain links TRBV6-2 or TRBV6-3 with TRBJ2-7, with TRBD1 identical over 8 bases. The CDR3 consists of 14 residues. V lost 5 bases, J lost 0 bases, and 3 bases stayed unmatched. Germline V gene lookup returns CDR1 MNHEY and CDR2 SVGEGT.

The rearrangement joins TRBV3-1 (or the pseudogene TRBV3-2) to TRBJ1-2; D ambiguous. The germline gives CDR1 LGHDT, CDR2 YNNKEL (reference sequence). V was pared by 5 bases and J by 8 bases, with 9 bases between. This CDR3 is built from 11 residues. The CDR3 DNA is TGTGCCAGCAGCTCGTTACGGGGCTACACCTTC. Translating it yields CASSSLRGYTF.

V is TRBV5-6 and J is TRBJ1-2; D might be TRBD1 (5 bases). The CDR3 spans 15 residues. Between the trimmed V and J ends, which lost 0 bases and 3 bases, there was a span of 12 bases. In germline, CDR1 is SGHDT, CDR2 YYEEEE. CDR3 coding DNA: TGTGCCAGCAGCTTGGGGCCGGGGGGTGACTATGGCTACACCTTC. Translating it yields CASSLGPGGDYGYTF. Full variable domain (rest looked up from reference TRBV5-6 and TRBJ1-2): DAGVTQSPTHLIKTRGQQVTLRCSPKSGHDTVSWYQQALGQGPQFIFQYYEEEERQRGNFPDRFSGHQFPNYSSELNVNALLLGDSALYLCASSLGPGGDYGYTFGSGTRLTVV.

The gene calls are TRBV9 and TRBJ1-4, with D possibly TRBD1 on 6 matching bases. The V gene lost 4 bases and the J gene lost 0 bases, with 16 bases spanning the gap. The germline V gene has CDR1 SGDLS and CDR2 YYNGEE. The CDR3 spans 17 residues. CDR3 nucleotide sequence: TGTGCCAGCAGCCGTGACGACAGGCTCTCAACTAATGAAAAACTGTTTTTT. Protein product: CASSRDDRLSTNEKLFF.

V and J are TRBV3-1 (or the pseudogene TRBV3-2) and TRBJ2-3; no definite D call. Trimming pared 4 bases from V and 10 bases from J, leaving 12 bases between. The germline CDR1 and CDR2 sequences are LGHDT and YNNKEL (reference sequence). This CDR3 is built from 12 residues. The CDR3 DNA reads TGTGCCAGCAGCCCGGACCTAGGGCCGCAGTATTTT. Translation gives CASSPDLGPQYF.

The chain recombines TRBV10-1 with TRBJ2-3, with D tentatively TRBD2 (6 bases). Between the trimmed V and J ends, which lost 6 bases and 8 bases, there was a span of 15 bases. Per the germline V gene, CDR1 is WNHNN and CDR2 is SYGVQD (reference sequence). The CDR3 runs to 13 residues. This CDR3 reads CASRAGLSGTQYF. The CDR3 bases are TGCGCCAGCAGGGCAGGACTATCCGGTACGCAGTATTTT.

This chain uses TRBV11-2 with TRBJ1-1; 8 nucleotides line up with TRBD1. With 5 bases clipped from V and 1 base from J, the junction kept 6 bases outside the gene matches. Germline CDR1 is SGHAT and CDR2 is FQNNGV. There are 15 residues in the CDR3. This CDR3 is CASSLDRGSNTEAFF. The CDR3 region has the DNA TGTGCCAGCAGCCTTGACAGGGGATCGAACACTGAAGCTTTCTTT.

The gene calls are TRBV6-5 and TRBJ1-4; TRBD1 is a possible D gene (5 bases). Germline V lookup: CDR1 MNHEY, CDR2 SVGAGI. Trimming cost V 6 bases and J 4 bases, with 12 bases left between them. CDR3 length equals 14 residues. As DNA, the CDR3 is TGTGCCAGCAGGCCCGGGACTCATAATGAAAAACTGTTTTTT. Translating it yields CASRPGTHNEKLFF.

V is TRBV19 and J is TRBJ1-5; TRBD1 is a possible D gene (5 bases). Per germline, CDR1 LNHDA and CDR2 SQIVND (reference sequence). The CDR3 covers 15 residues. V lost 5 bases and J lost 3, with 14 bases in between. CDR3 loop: CASSGRDGLNQPQHF. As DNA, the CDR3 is TGTGCCAGTAGTGGCCGGGACGGCCTCAATCAGCCCCAGCATTTT. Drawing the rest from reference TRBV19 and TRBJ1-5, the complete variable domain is DGGITQSPKYLFRKEGQNVTLSCEQNLNHDAMYWYRQDPGQGLRLIYYSQIVNDFQKGDIAEGYSVSREKKESFPLTVTSAQKNPTAFYLCASSGRDGLNQPQHFGDGTRLSIL.

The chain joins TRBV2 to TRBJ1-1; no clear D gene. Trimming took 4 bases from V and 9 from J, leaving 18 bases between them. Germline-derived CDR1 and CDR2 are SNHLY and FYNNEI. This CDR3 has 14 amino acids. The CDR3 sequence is CASSVGHSPRKAFF. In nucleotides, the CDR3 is TGTGCCAGCAGTGTGGGTCATTCCCCCCGGAAAGCTTTCTTT. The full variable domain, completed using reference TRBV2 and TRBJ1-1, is EPEVTQTPSHQVTQMGQEVILRCVPISNHLYFYWYRQILGQKVEFLVSFYNNEISEKSEIFDDQFSVERPDGSNFTLKIRSTKLEDSAMYFCASSVGHSPRKAFFGQGTRLTVV.

CDR3 sequence: CASTPAGTGELFF. Written as DNA, the CDR3 is TGTGCCAGCACCCCCGCCGGGACCGGGGAGCTGTTTTTT. The V call is TRBV7-2, the J call TRBJ2-2; D is unclear. Trimming pared 7 bases from V and 5 bases from J, leaving 11 bases between. Per the germline V gene, CDR1 is SGHTA and CDR2 is FQGNSA. CDR3 length equals 13 residues.

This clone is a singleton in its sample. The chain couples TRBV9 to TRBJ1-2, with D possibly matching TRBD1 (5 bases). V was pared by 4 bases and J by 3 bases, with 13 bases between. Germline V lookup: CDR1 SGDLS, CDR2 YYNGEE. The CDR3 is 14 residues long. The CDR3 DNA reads TGTGCCAGCAGCAGAGGGGTAGATTACTATGGCTACACCTTC. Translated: CASSRGVDYYGYTF.